The 27 T cell receptor beta chains reported below all come from one sample, sequenced in a study of blood T cells in healthy people across ages. Combining a sample-barcoded 5' primer with a J-beta primer mix, a second PCR ran for roughly 7 to 12 cycles. TCRdb re-analysed the 5' RACE reads in MiXCR, keeping a single row per CDR3 protein. The sample consists of 590,000 or so distinct CDR3 sequences, about 30% of them appearing once. Sequencing was performed on blood. The origin of the receptors is a woman aged 80 or older in good health.

The genes are TRBV12-3 or TRBV12-4 and TRBJ2-2; 9 nucleotides align to TRBD2. Unmatched junction bases numbered 15, after V lost 6 bases and J lost 1 base. The CDR3 runs to 19 residues. This CDR3 reads CASSPTWGGGAGNTGELFF. The CDR3 DNA is TGTGCCAGCAGCCCGACCTGGGGCGGGGGGGCAGGGAACACCGGGGAGCTGTTTTTT.

As for this clonotype: A much larger clone differs from this one at a single base, so this may be a read error. The rearrangement links TRBV12-3 or TRBV12-4 to TRBJ1-2; possibly TRBD1 for D (6 bases). V lost 6 bases, J lost 6 bases, and 20 bases lay in between. This CDR3 has 15 residues. This CDR3 is CASRLTGQGNHGYTF. The DNA for the CDR3 is TGTGCCAGCAGATTAACAGGGCAGGGGAACCATGGCTACACCTTC.

Of note for this clonotype: A read error may be the cause here, since a much bigger clone is one base away. The rearrangement joins TRBV5-4 to TRBJ2-6, with 9 bases that match TRBD1. Germline CDR1 SGHNT, CDR2 YYREEE (reference sequence). This CDR3 spans 18 amino acids. CDR3 DNA sequence: TGTGCCAGCAGCATAACCGGGACAGGGTTCTTTGGGGCCAACGTCCGGACTTTC. This codes for CASSITGTGFFGANVRTF.

This clonotype was counted only a few times. The genes are TRBV5-1 and TRBJ1-2; D is perhaps TRBD1 (6 bases). Deletions cut 4 bases from V and 6 bases from J, with 22 bases between. The CDR3 is 16 amino acids. CDR1 and CDR2 (germline): SGHRS, YFSETQ. The CDR3: CASSPRGPAEGDGYTF. CDR3 sequence (DNA): TGCGCCAGCAGCCCGCGGGGACCGGCCGAGGGGGATGGCTACACCTTC.

This clonotype appeared many times. The chain employs TRBV6-1 and TRBJ1-4; D might be TRBD1 (6 bases). The CDR3 covers 17 residues. V dropped 7 bases and J dropped 3 bases, with 21 bases sitting between them. CDR1 MNHNS and CDR2 SASEGT come from the germline V gene. CDR3 amino acids: CASTTSFQGRANEKLFF. The CDR3, as DNA: TGTGCCAGCACCACCTCTTTCCAGGGGCGGGCTAATGAAAAACTGTTTTTT.

This clonotype was counted many times. This chain connects TRBV5-1 to TRBJ2-7; D may correspond to TRBD1 or TRBD2 (5 bases each). The ends were cut back, 3 bases at V and 6 bases at J, with 16 bases in the middle. The CDR3 totals 14 residues. Germline V lookup: CDR1 SGHRS, CDR2 YFSETQ. CDR3 protein: CASSSTGTVVEQYF. For the CDR3, the DNA is TGCGCCAGCAGCTCGACCGGGACCGTGGTCGAGCAGTACTTC.

The chain links TRBV20-1 to TRBJ2-1; 11 nucleotides agree with TRBD2. The CDR3 covers 12 residues. The germline gives CDR1 DFQATT, CDR2 SNEGSKA (reference sequence). V shed 6 bases and J 9 bases; nucleotides not matched to a gene: 4. The CDR3: CSAASGGIEQFF. The CDR3 DNA is TGCAGTGCGGCTAGCGGGGGGATTGAGCAGTTCTTC.

The gene calls are TRBV29-1 and TRBJ2-3; 10 bases align to TRBD2. Germline lookup yields CDR1 SQVTM and CDR2 ANQGSEA. V lost 7 bases and J lost 4; bases outside the gene matches: 11. There are 15 residues in the CDR3. CDR3 loop: CSALSGRADSDTQYF. The CDR3 DNA follows: TGCAGCGCCCTCAGCGGGAGGGCCGATTCAGATACGCAGTATTTT.

V and J are TRBV2 and TRBJ1-2; D perhaps matches TRBD1 (6 bases). Trimming took off 5 bases at V and 8 bases at J, with 21 bases between the two ends. CDR3 length: 15 residues. Germline V CDR1 and CDR2: SNHLY, FYNNEI. In nucleotides, the CDR3 is TGTGCCAGCAGTCGAGAATCAGGGGCCTGGGGGGGCTACACCTTC. Translated: CASSRESGAWGGYTF.

This chain joins TRBV20-1 and TRBJ2-1, with 8 bases that match TRBD2. Germline assignment: CDR1 DFQATT and CDR2 SNEGSKA (reference sequence). V dropped 3 bases and J dropped 5; count of bases not matched to a gene: 3. This CDR3 has 13 amino acids. CDR3 sequence reads: CSARSGGNNEQFF. CDR3 nucleotides: TGCAGTGCTAGGAGCGGGGGCAACAATGAGCAGTTCTTC.

Ten or more counts support this clonotype. This chain uses TRBV5-5 with TRBJ2-5, with a weak D call TRBD1 (6 bases). The CDR3 sequence is 13 residues long. The V gene lost 6 bases and the J gene lost 4 bases, with 13 bases spanning the gap. CDR1 and CDR2 from the germline V gene are SGHKS and YYEKEE (reference sequence). The CDR3 spells CASTLGAAETQYF. In DNA form, the CDR3 reads TGTGCCAGCACCCTGGGGGCGGCAGAGACCCAGTACTTC.

This clonotype was recorded many times. The chain employs TRBV7-8 and TRBJ2-7; D is undetermined. This CDR3 has 14 residues. Per germline, CDR1 SGHVS and CDR2 FQNEAQ. Between the trimmed V and J ends, which lost 5 bases and 2 bases, there was a span of 13 bases. Here the CDR3 DNA reads TGTGCCAGCAGCCCAATGACGGTTACCTACGAGCAGTACTTC. Its protein product is CASSPMTVTYEQYF. The full variable domain, completed using reference TRBV7-8 and TRBJ2-7, is GAGVSQSPRYKVAKRGQDVALRCDPISGHVSLFWYQQALGQGPEFLTYFQNEAQLDKSGLPSDRFFAERPEGSVSTLKIQRTQQEDSAVYLCASSPMTVTYEQYFGPGTRLTVT.

This clonotype was detected many times. This chain links TRBV5-1 with TRBJ1-2; D is ambiguous. The CDR3 spans 15 residues. Germline values: CDR1 SGHRS, CDR2 YFSETQ. The V and J ends lost 4 bases and 2 bases respectively, with 15 bases between them. The CDR3 nucleotides read TGCGCCAGCAGCCCCACCCCGGCGGCAAACTATGGCTACACCTTC. This translates into CASSPTPAANYGYTF.

Ten or more counts support this clonotype. The chain is built from TRBV7-2 and TRBJ2-5; 11 nucleotides line up with TRBD2. V was clipped by 3 bases and J by 2 bases; unmatched bases: 5. This CDR3 has 16 residues. Germline assignment: CDR1 SGHTA and CDR2 FQGNSA. In nucleotides, the CDR3 is TGTGCCAGCAGCTTCCTAGCGGGGGGTAAACAAGAGACCCAGTACTTC. Its protein is CASSFLAGGKQETQYF. The entire variable domain, with the rest obtained from reference TRBV7-2 and TRBJ2-5, is as follows: GAGVSQSPSNKVTEKGKDVELRCDPISGHTALYWYRQSLGQGLEFLIYFQGNSAPDKSGLPSDRFSAERTGGSVSTLTIQRTQQEDSAVYLCASSFLAGGKQETQYFGPGTRLLVL.

The chain joins TRBV20-1 to TRBJ1-2; maybe TRBD1 (5 bases). Germline values: CDR1 DFQATT, CDR2 SNEGSKA (reference sequence). The V end was cut by 3 bases, the J end by 4 bases, with 12 bases between. The CDR3 extends over 13 amino acids. CDR3 amino acids: CSASPAGGYGYTF. CDR3 nucleotide sequence: TGCAGTGCTAGTCCTGCTGGGGGCTATGGCTACACCTTC.

This clonotype was recorded many times. The chain couples TRBV27 to TRBJ2-3; 10 bases align to TRBD2. CDR1 and CDR2 (germline): MNHEY, SMNVEV (reference sequence). The CDR3 contains 16 residues. Trimming cost V 6 bases and J 0 bases; bases outside gene matches: 6. The CDR3 loop reads CASRLAGRASTDTQYF. CDR3 nucleotide sequence: TGTGCCAGCAGACTAGCGGGGCGGGCTAGCACAGATACGCAGTATTTT.

This clonotype was counted at least ten times. V and J are TRBV20-1 and TRBJ2-3; D unclear. The germline V and J ends were trimmed by 6 bases and 5 bases, with 15 bases remaining between them. This CDR3 comprises 13 residues. Per the germline V gene, CDR1 is DFQATT and CDR2 is SNEGSKA (reference sequence). CDR3 bases: TGCAGTGCCGGGCCACAACTACGAGATACGCAGTATTTT. Its translation is CSAGPQLRDTQYF.

This clonotype was picked up one time. This may stem from a read error, because a much larger clone lies one nucleotide away. The rearrangement joins TRBV25-1 to TRBJ2-5; 7 bases agree with TRBD2. J lost 4 bases, V lost 6 bases, and 8 bases had no gene match. This CDR3 spans 14 amino acids. CDR1 is MGHDK and CDR2 is SYGVNS in the germline V gene. The CDR3 here is CASRESGGVETQYF. CDR3 in DNA: TGTGCCAGCAGGGAAAGTGGGGGGGTAGAGACCCAGTACTTC.

The chain uses TRBV10-3 and TRBJ1-1, with D possibly TRBD1 on 6 matching bases. CDR3 length: 16 amino acids. Trimming cost V 6 bases and J 4 bases, with 21 bases left between them. Per the germline V gene, CDR1 is ENHRY and CDR2 is SYGVKD. The CDR3 region is CAISPGTPSGPTEAFF. DNA for the CDR3: TGTGCCATCAGCCCCGGGACACCTTCGGGACCCACTGAAGCTTTCTTT.

This clonotype was detected many times. This rearrangement joins TRBV20-1 to TRBJ2-7; perhaps D is TRBD1 or TRBD2 (5 bases each). CDR1 is DFQATT, CDR2 SNEGSKA, per germline (reference sequence). This CDR3 comprises 15 residues. V was trimmed by 1 base and J by 2 bases, leaving 15 bases between them. As DNA, the CDR3 is TGCAGTGCTAGAGCGTCGAGAGGGGTGGCCTACGAGCAGTACTTC. This encodes CSARASRGVAYEQYF.

A few counts support this clonotype. Since a much larger clone is just one base distant, this may be a read error. V gene TRBV20-1 combines with J gene TRBJ1-4; D is perhaps TRBD1 (5 bases). CDR1 and CDR2 (germline): DFQATT, SNEGSKA (reference sequence). The CDR3 runs 15 residues. CDR3 region: CSALVMGGAEEKRFF. CDR3 sequence (DNA): TGCAGTGCTTTGGTCATGGGAGGGGCAGAGGAAAAACGGTTTTTT.

This clonotype was seen repeatedly, ten times or more. This sequence joins TRBV5-1 and TRBJ2-7; 7 bases are a match to TRBD1. Germline V gene data show CDR1 as SGHRS and CDR2 as YFSETQ. This CDR3 has 17 residues. The V and J ends lost 4 bases and 2 bases, in that order; junction bases with no gene match: 15. The CDR3 spells CASSPDLQTGSPYEQYF. The CDR3 DNA follows: TGCGCCAGCAGCCCTGATCTTCAGACAGGGTCCCCCTACGAGCAGTACTTC.

This chain joins TRBV7-6 and TRBJ1-1; D call uncertain. Germline V gives CDR1 SGHVS, CDR2 FNYEAQ. V was shortened by 6 bases and J by 3 bases, with 17 bases between the two germline ends. The CDR3 spans 15 residues. This CDR3 reads CASSRVRVPDTEAFF. The DNA for the CDR3 is TGTGCCAGCAGTCGAGTTCGGGTTCCCGACACTGAAGCTTTCTTT.

A remark on this clonotype: One end of the junction is discordant with germline, which a read error may explain. The gene calls are TRBV3-1 and TRBJ2-1; 10 positions match TRBD1. This CDR3 comprises 18 residues. Germline lookup yields CDR1 LGHDT and CDR2 YNNKEL (reference sequence). For the CDR3, the DNA is TGTGCCTGCAGCCACCCGGGACAGGGGAAGGGGGTGGACAATGAGCAGTTCTTC. This sequence encodes CACSHPGQGKGVDNEQFF.

The table lists this clonotype with many counts. The chain joins TRBV27 to TRBJ1-1; no firm D call. V was pared by 5 bases and J by 4 bases, with 17 bases between. CDR1 and CDR2 (germline): MNHEY, SMNVEV (reference sequence). This CDR3 has 15 amino acids. CDR3 sequence reads: CASSPRWAGGTEAFF. Written as DNA, the CDR3 is TGTGCCAGCAGTCCTCGATGGGCGGGAGGCACTGAAGCTTTCTTT.

At least ten counts were recorded for this clonotype. This chain uses TRBV9 with TRBJ2-7, with 13 bases lining up with TRBD2. Germline V CDR1 and CDR2: SGDLS, YYNGEE. V shed 3 bases, J shed 3 bases, and the junction held 9 bases outside the gene matches. The CDR3 contains 17 residues. CDR3 amino acids: CASSGGTSGEKLYEQYF. In DNA form, the CDR3 reads TGTGCCAGCAGCGGGGGGACTAGCGGGGAAAAACTCTACGAGCAGTACTTC.

This clonotype has at least ten counts. The genes are TRBV7-2 and TRBJ1-6; 7 bases align to TRBD1. Germline assignment: CDR1 SGHTA and CDR2 FQGNSA. This CDR3 spans 14 amino acids. The junction had 4 bases not matched to a gene; V was cut back by 6 bases and J by 5 bases. The CDR3: CASRAGGNNSPLHF. As DNA, the CDR3 is TGTGCCAGCAGGGCAGGGGGGAATAATTCACCCCTCCACTTT.